The next 13 T cell receptor beta chains were all read from a single sample in a study of CD8 T cells in ankylosing spondylitis. General study points: There was a TCR beta motif, made of 7 to 9 highly homologous variants, that appeared characteristic of ankylosing spondylitis blood.

The antigens for these receptors are not known. One entry per CDR3 protein results from TCRdb running MiXCR on the 5' RACE reads. The data contain roughly 440,000 distinct CDR3 sequences, over 15% of them seen just once; the ten biggest clones take up 0.85% to 1.3%. The material sequenced was blood, either unsorted or a sorted T cell fraction (not recorded which). The receptors shown here come from a male donor with ankylosing spondylitis.

The chain links TRBV4-3 to TRBJ1-4, with D unresolved. The germline V gene has CDR1 LGHNA and CDR2 YSLEER. CDR3 size: 15 residues. Trimming took 4 bases from V and 4 from J, leaving 13 bases between them. DNA of the CDR3: TGCGCCAGCAGCCGCAGCTACGGGGTTAATGAAAAACTGTTTTTT. Encoded protein: CASSRSYGVNEKLFF.

The rearrangement uses TRBV7-9 and TRBJ1-6; 8 positions match TRBD1. CDR3 length: 16 residues. The V gene's germline CDR1 is SEHNR and CDR2 FQNEAQ (reference sequence). After removal of 5 bases from V and 3 bases from J, the junction contained 6 bases not matched to a gene. CDR3 coding DNA: TGTGCCAGCAGCCCGGGACAGGTGGTCTATAATTCACCCCTCCACTTT. It yields the protein CASSPGQVVYNSPLHF.

This clonotype has only a few counts. The rearrangement uses TRBV7-9 and TRBJ2-2; possibly TRBD2 for D (5 bases). Germline values: CDR1 SEHNR, CDR2 FQNEAQ (reference sequence). The CDR3 extends over 14 amino acids. The germline V and J ends were trimmed by 4 bases and 3 bases, with 9 bases remaining between them. CDR3 amino acids: CASSSAGDTGELFF. For the CDR3, the DNA is TGTGCCAGCAGCTCGGCCGGGGACACCGGGGAGCTGTTTTTT.

This clonotype was counted between two and nine times. The chain is built from TRBV4-2 and TRBJ2-1, with TRBD2 identical over 9 bases. J was trimmed by 4 bases and V by 0 bases; bases with no gene match: 4. The CDR3 length is 16 residues. Germline values: CDR1 LGHNA, CDR2 YNFKEQ. The CDR3 DNA follows: TGTGCCAGCAGCCAAGATCCTAGCGGGACGTACAATGAGCAGTTCTTC. It encodes CASSQDPSGTYNEQFF.

This clonotype was seen only a few times. This sequence joins TRBV10-3 and TRBJ2-2, with TRBD1 matching 8 bases. Germline assignment: CDR1 ENHRY and CDR2 SYGVKD. V shed 6 bases and J 6 bases; nucleotides not matched to a gene: 9. This CDR3 has 15 amino acids. The CDR3 sequence is CAIRAPGGEAGELFF. CDR3 nucleotide sequence: TGTGCCATCAGGGCTCCAGGGGGCGAAGCCGGGGAGCTGTTTTTT.

This sequence joins TRBV5-1 and TRBJ2-2; D gene uncertain. The germline gives CDR1 SGHRS, CDR2 YFSETQ. The CDR3 is 17 amino acids. Trimming cost V 0 bases and J 4 bases, with 16 bases left between them. This chain's CDR3 is CASSLVGRTVLTGELFF. Here the CDR3 DNA reads TGCGCCAGCAGCTTGGTCGGCAGGACCGTTCTCACCGGGGAGCTGTTTTTT.

This clonotype occurred once. The V and J genes are TRBV29-1 and TRBJ1-1, with 10 bases that match TRBD1. The J segment lost 8 bases and the V segment lost 7 bases, leaving 7 bases of the junction unmatched. The CDR3 sequence is 12 residues long. Germline V CDR1 and CDR2: SQVTM, ANQGSEA. The CDR3 region has the DNA TGCAGCGCGGGACAGGGGCAGGGAGAAGCTTTCTTT. Its translation is CSAGQGQGEAFF.

The rearrangement uses TRBV5-5 and TRBJ1-2, with D tentatively TRBD1 (6 bases). Germline loops: CDR1 SGHKS, CDR2 YYEKEE (reference sequence). The CDR3 has 13 residues. V was clipped by 4 bases and J by 8 bases, with 15 bases between them. This CDR3 is CASSLGALGGYTF. The CDR3 nucleotides are TGTGCCAGCAGCCTGGGGGCGCTTGGCGGCTACACCTTC.

The V call is TRBV3-1, the J call TRBJ1-2, with 9 bases that match TRBD1. The CDR3 is 16 amino acids. Trimming removed 6 bases from V and 1 base from J; junction bases left unmatched: 9. CDR1 and CDR2 from the germline V gene are LGHDT and YNNKEL (reference sequence). CDR3 sequence reads: CASRPTDRGLNYGYTF. CDR3 nucleotides: TGTGCCAGCAGACCTACGGACAGGGGCCTTAACTATGGCTACACCTTC.

This rearrangement joins TRBV6-1 to TRBJ1-2; no clear D. The germline V gene has CDR1 MNHNS and CDR2 SASEGT. This CDR3 is built from 14 residues. V gave up 1 base and J gave up 5 bases, with 11 bases separating them. CDR3 loop: CASSEVALPYGYTF. CDR3 sequence (DNA): TGTGCCAGCAGTGAAGTGGCCCTTCCATATGGCTACACCTTC.

This clonotype appeared a few times. The rearrangement links TRBV18 to TRBJ2-7; TRBD2 might be the D (6 bases). This CDR3 comprises 12 residues. The V gene lost 11 bases and the J gene lost 0 bases, with 11 bases spanning the gap. Germline V gene data show CDR1 as KGHSH and CDR2 as LQKENI. CDR3 amino acids: CAGGSSSYEQYF. The CDR3 region has the DNA TGTGCCGGAGGGTCCTCCTCCTACGAGCAGTACTTC.

V and J are TRBV29-1 and TRBJ2-7; D is possibly TRBD1 (5 bases). V was clipped by 4 bases and J by 2 bases, with 9 bases between them. Germline assignment: CDR1 SQVTM and CDR2 ANQGSEA. The CDR3 spans 12 residues. The CDR3 sequence is CSVGGAPYEQYF. CDR3 DNA: TGCAGCGTTGGTGGGGCCCCCTACGAGCAGTACTTC.

By share, this clonotype counts as medium-sized. This chain joins TRBV29-1 and TRBJ1-2; possible D gene TRBD1, 5 bases. V was trimmed by 3 bases and J by 3 bases, leaving 8 bases between them. Germline values: CDR1 SQVTM, CDR2 ANQGSEA. This CDR3 contains 12 residues. This CDR3 reads CSVDHRHYGYTF. Here the CDR3 DNA reads TGCAGCGTTGATCACAGGCACTATGGCTACACCTTC.